Below, 19 T cell receptor beta chains from the same sample are listed, as sequenced in a study of OX40 agonist ivuxolimab in advanced cancers. Here immunoSEQ multiplex PCR was the method, and the copy in TCRdb shows in-frame clones only, minus some. Of fewer than 40,000 clones listed, just under 75% are singletons. This specimen consisted of CD4+ or CD8+ T cells sorted from blood, obtained in a trial of the OX40 agonist ivuxolimab. All receptors come from an adult with an advanced solid tumor such as melanoma, head and neck, liver or kidney cancer.

This clone was recorded once. This rearrangement joins TRBV11-2 to TRBJ1-4; no clear D gene. V was cut by 2 bases and J by 0 bases, with 7 bases left in between. CDR1 and CDR2 from the germline V gene are SGHAT and FQNNGV. The CDR3 is 15 amino acids. The CDR3 loop is CASSLNTATNEKLFF. In nucleotides, the CDR3 is TGTGCCAGCAGCTTAAATACAGCAACTAATGAAAAACTGTTTTTT.

The table lists this clone with a count of one. The chain carries TRBV5-8 and TRBJ2-2; TRBD1 might be the D (6 bases). Germline CDR1 and CDR2: SGHTS and YDEGEE. The V gene lost 4 bases and the J gene lost 6 bases, with 13 bases spanning the gap. The CDR3 spans 14 residues. The CDR3 bases are TGTGCCAGCAGCCGTGTACAGGGTGCCGGGGAGCTGTTTTTT. It translates to CASSRVQGAGELFF.

This CDR3 is CASSPTLPEKLFF. As DNA, the CDR3 is TGTGCCAGCAGCCCGACACTTCCGGAAAAACTGTTTTTT. V and J are TRBV14 and TRBJ1-4; D not certain. CDR1 and CDR2 (germline): SGHDN, FVKESK. The CDR3 has 13 amino acids. Trimming pared 4 bases from V and 8 bases from J, leaving 11 bases between.

CDR3 region: CASSPRGGGPDTQYF. The CDR3, as DNA: TGTGCCAGCAGCCCCCGCGGGGGTGGCCCAGATACGCAGTATTTT. This chain uses TRBV7-8 with TRBJ2-3; 7 nucleotides match TRBD2. The germline V gene has CDR1 SGHVS and CDR2 FQNEAQ. V lost 5 bases, J lost 4 bases, and 9 bases stayed unmatched. This CDR3 comprises 15 residues.

The V and J genes are TRBV7-3 and TRBJ2-2, with TRBD1 as a possible D gene (6 bases). V lost 8 bases, J lost 0 bases, and 13 bases lay in between. Germline V gives CDR1 SGHTA, CDR2 FQGTGA. The CDR3 length is 15 residues. CDR3 loop: CASRETGANTGELFF. CDR3 in DNA: TGTGCCAGCCGCGAGACAGGCGCGAACACCGGGGAGCTGTTTTTT.

The V gene is TRBV6-1, the J gene TRBJ2-2, with D hard to call. The length of the CDR3 is 14 residues. The germline V gene has CDR1 MNHNS and CDR2 SASEGT. V dropped 6 bases and J dropped 1 base, with 9 bases sitting between them. CDR3 region: CASRDKWNTGELFF. The CDR3 DNA sequence: TGTGCCAGCAGAGACAAATGGAACACCGGGGAGCTGTTTTTT.

This chain uses TRBV27 with TRBJ1-2; 11 positions agree with TRBD1. The germline V gene encodes CDR1 MNHEY and CDR2 SMNVEV (reference sequence). The trim removed 4 bases at V and 4 bases at J, leaving 8 bases unmatched. The CDR3 runs 16 residues. Written as DNA, the CDR3 is TGTGCCAGCAGTTCAGTGGACAGGGGGCGCATCTATGGCTACACCTTC. The encoded protein is CASSSVDRGRIYGYTF.

This clone occurred a few times. V and J are TRBV7-8 and TRBJ1-2; D is possibly TRBD1 (6 bases). The germline gives CDR1 SGHVS, CDR2 FQNEAQ. V was clipped by 4 bases and J by 8 bases, with 14 bases between them. The CDR3 consists of 13 residues. CDR3 sequence (DNA): TGTGCCAGCAGCTATAAACAGGGTCTGGGCTACACCTTC. It yields the protein CASSYKQGLGYTF.

About this clone itself: Other DNA sequences in this sample translate to the same CDR3. The chain employs TRBV9 and TRBJ1-4; D is perhaps TRBD1 (6 bases). The V gene's germline CDR1 is SGDLS and CDR2 YYNGEE. The CDR3 runs to 14 residues. V lost 2 bases and J 8 bases, leaving 13 bases between the germline ends. The CDR3 DNA is TGTGCCAGCAGCGTCAGTACAGGGAGCGAAAAACTGTTTTTT. Encoded protein: CASSVSTGSEKLFF.

V and J are TRBV5-6 and TRBJ2-7; D might be TRBD2 (5 bases). This CDR3 is built from 13 residues. Looked up from germline, CDR1 is SGHDT and CDR2 is YYEEEE. Trimming shortened V by 4 bases and J by 4 bases, and 12 bases separated the two germline ends. CDR3 bases: TGTGCCAGCAGCCCCGGAGGATCTTACGAGCAGTACTTC. Its protein is CASSPGGSYEQYF. The whole variable domain, remainder taken from reference TRBV5-6 and TRBJ2-7, is DAGVTQSPTHLIKTRGQQVTLRCSPKSGHDTVSWYQQALGQGPQFIFQYYEEEERQRGNFPDRFSGHQFPNYSSELNVNALLLGDSALYLCASSPGGSYEQYFGPGTRLTVT.

This clone was seen only a few times. This chain joins TRBV25-1 and TRBJ1-1, with TRBD1 identical over 7 bases. The CDR3 spans 15 residues. J gave up 5 bases and V 10 bases, and 16 bases lay outside the gene matches. CDR1 is MGHDK, CDR2 SYGVNS, per germline. In DNA, the CDR3 is TGTGCCACCCTACATCCGACAGGGAAGGGTACTGAAGCTTTCTTT. The encoded protein is CATLHPTGKGTEAFF. Together with reference TRBV25-1 and TRBJ1-1, the CDR3 gives the full variable domain: EADIYQTPRYLVIGTGKKITLECSQTMGHDKMYWYQQDPGMELHLIHYSYGVNSTEKGDLSSESTVSRIRTEHFPLTLESARPSHTSQYLCATLHPTGKGTEAFFGQGTRLTVV.

This clone was found a few times. V is TRBV7-2 and J is TRBJ1-5; 7 positions agree with TRBD1. The CDR3 length is 15 residues. V lost 7 bases and J lost 2; bases outside the gene matches: 8. The germline V gene has CDR1 SGHTA and CDR2 FQGNSA. CDR3 sequence reads: CASNPGGARNQPQHF. The CDR3 DNA follows: TGTGCCAGCAACCCAGGGGGGGCTCGCAATCAGCCCCAGCATTTT. The whole variable domain, filled in from reference TRBV7-2 and TRBJ1-5, reads GAGVSQSPSNKVTEKGKDVELRCDPISGHTALYWYRQSLGQGLEFLIYFQGNSAPDKSGLPSDRFSAERTGGSVSTLTIQRTQQEDSAVYLCASNPGGARNQPQHFGDGTRLSIL.

With respect to this clone: The same CDR3 also results from other DNA sequences found in this sample. This rearrangement joins TRBV9 to TRBJ1-2; 7 bases fit TRBD1. The CDR3 consists of 13 residues. In germline, CDR1 is SGDLS, CDR2 YYNGEE. Trimming at V came to 0 bases and at J to 4 bases, leaving 0 bases not matched to a gene. CDR3 sequence: CASSVGQGYGYTF. Here the CDR3 DNA reads TGTGCCAGCAGCGTAGGACAGGGCTATGGCTACACCTTC.

This clone has a count of ten or more. V and J are TRBV10-3 and TRBJ1-2; maybe TRBD1 (5 bases). The V end was cut by 8 bases, the J end by 5 bases, with 9 bases between. Looked up from germline, CDR1 is ENHRY and CDR2 is SYGVKD. The CDR3 has 11 amino acids. CDR3 DNA: TGTGCCATCGGGGCAGCTTATGGCTACACCTTC. Translation: CAIGAAYGYTF.

The chain is built from TRBV7-9 and TRBJ1-2; no clear D gene. The CDR3 runs to 17 residues. Trimming shortened V by 5 bases and J by 4 bases, and 23 bases separated the two germline ends. Per the germline V gene, CDR1 is SEHNR and CDR2 is FQNEAQ (reference sequence). CDR3 region: CASSPVGGTNLGYGYTF. For the CDR3, the DNA is TGTGCCAGCAGCCCTGTGGGAGGCACGAATCTAGGCTATGGCTACACCTTC.

The V and J genes are TRBV5-1 and TRBJ1-2; 7 nucleotides align to TRBD1. CDR1 is SGHRS and CDR2 is YFSETQ in the germline V gene. The length of the CDR3 is 15 residues. The V segment lost 0 bases and the J segment 3 bases; nucleotides outside the gene matches: 5. The CDR3 sequence is CASSLGPTGDYGYTF. DNA for the CDR3: TGCGCCAGCAGCTTGGGCCCCACAGGGGACTATGGCTACACCTTC. Based on the CDR3 plus reference TRBV5-1 and TRBJ1-2, the full variable domain is KAGVTQTPRYLIKTRGQQVTLSCSPISGHRSVSWYQQTPGQGLQFLFEYFSETQRNKGNFPGRFSGRQFSNSRSEMNVSTLELGDSALYLCASSLGPTGDYGYTFGSGTRLTVV.

This clone was seen more than once but under ten times. The rearrangement uses TRBV11-3 and TRBJ2-3; 9 bases match TRBD1. Germline CDR1 is SGHNT and CDR2 is YENEEA. V lost 5 bases, J lost 2 bases, and 5 bases stayed unmatched. CDR3 length: 15 amino acids. The CDR3 reads CASSLGTGTTDTQYF. The CDR3 DNA reads as TGTGCCAGCAGCCTCGGGACAGGGACCACAGATACGCAGTATTTT.

This clone has only one observation. J is TRBJ1-4 and V is TRBV5-1; D uncertain. The CDR3 has 16 residues. Germline V gives CDR1 SGHRS, CDR2 YFSETQ. The V end was cut by 4 bases, the J end by 3 bases, with 16 bases between. The CDR3: CASSLGRSAANEKLFF. CDR3 DNA: TGCGCCAGCAGCCTAGGACGCAGCGCGGCTAATGAAAAACTGTTTTTT.

The chain joins TRBV5-4 to TRBJ1-1; D is uncertain. With 4 bases removed from V and 4 bases from J, the gap between germline ends came to 20 bases. The CDR3 runs 16 residues. Germline CDR1 and CDR2: SGHNT and YYREEE (reference sequence). Written as DNA, the CDR3 is TGTGCCAGCAGCGTCGACGTAATTCTTGGGAGCACTGAAGCTTTCTTT. As protein: CASSVDVILGSTEAFF. Looking up the rest from reference TRBV5-4 and TRBJ1-1 gives the full variable domain: ETGVTQSPTHLIKTRGQQVTLRCSSQSGHNTVSWYQQALGQGPQFIFQYYREEENGRGNFPPRFSGLQFPNYSSELNVNALELDDSALYLCASSVDVILGSTEAFFGQGTRLTVV.